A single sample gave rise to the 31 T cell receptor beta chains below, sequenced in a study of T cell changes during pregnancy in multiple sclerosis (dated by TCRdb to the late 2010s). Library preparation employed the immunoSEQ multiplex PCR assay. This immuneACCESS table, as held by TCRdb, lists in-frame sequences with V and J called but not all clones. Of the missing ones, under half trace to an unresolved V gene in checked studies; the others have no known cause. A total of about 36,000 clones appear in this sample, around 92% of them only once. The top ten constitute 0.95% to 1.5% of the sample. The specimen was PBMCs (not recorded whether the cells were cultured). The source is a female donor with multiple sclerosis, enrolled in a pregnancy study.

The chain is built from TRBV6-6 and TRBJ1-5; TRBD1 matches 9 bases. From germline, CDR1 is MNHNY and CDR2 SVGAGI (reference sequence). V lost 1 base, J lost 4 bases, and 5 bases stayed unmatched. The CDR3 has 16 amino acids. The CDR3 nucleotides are TGTGCCAGCAGTTACTATCGACAGGGGGGTAATCAGCCCCAGCATTTT. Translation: CASSYYRQGGNQPQHF.

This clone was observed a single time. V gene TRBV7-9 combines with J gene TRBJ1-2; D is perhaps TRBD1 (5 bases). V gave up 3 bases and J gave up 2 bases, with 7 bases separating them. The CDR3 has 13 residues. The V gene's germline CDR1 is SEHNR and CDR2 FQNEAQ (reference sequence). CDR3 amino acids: CASSFRQNYGYTF. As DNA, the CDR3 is TGTGCCAGCAGCTTTCGACAGAACTATGGCTACACCTTC.

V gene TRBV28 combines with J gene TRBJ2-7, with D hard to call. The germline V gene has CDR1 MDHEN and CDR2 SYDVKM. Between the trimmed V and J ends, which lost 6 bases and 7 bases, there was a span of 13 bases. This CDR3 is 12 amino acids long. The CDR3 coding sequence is TGTGCCAGCAGAAACCCCCTTGGGGAGCAGTACTTC. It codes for CASRNPLGEQYF.

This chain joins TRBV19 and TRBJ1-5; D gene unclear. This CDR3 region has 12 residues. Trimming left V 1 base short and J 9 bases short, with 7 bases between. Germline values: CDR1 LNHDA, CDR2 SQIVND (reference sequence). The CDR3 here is CASSIVGPPQHF. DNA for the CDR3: TGTGCCAGTAGTATAGTCGGACCGCCCCAGCATTTT. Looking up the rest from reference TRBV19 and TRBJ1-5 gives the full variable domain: DGGITQSPKYLFRKEGQNVTLSCEQNLNHDAMYWYRQDPGQGLRLIYYSQIVNDFQKGDIAEGYSVSREKKESFPLTVTSAQKNPTAFYLCASSIVGPPQHFGDGTRLSIL.

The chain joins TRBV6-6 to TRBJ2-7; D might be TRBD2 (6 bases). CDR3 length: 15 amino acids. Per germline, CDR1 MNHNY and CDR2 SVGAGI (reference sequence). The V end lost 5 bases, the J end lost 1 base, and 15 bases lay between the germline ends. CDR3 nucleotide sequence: TGTGCCAGCAGTCCTAACCGGGACTGGTCCTACGAGCAGTACTTC. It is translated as CASSPNRDWSYEQYF.

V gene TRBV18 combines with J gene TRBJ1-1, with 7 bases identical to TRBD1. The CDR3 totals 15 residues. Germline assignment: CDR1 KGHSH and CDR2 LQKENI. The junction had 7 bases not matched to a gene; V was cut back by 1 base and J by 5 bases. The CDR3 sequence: CASSPLQTGETEAFF. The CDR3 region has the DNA TGTGCCAGCTCACCACTCCAAACAGGGGAGACTGAAGCTTTCTTT.

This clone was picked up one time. The CDR3 reads CASSPEHRAGNTIYF. The CDR3 DNA sequence: TGTGCCAGCAGCCCCGAGCACAGGGCTGGAAACACCATATATTTT. The rearrangement uses TRBV7-2 and TRBJ1-3; possible D gene TRBD1, 6 bases. The germline V and J ends were trimmed by 5 bases and 2 bases, with 13 bases remaining between them. The CDR3 spans 15 residues. Per the germline V gene, CDR1 is SGHTA and CDR2 is FQGNSA.

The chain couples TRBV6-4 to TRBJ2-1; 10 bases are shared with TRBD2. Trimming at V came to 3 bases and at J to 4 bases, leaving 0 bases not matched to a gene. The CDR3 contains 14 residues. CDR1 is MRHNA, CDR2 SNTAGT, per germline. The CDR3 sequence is CASSELAGYNEQFF. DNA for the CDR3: TGTGCCAGCAGTGAACTAGCGGGATACAATGAGCAGTTCTTC.

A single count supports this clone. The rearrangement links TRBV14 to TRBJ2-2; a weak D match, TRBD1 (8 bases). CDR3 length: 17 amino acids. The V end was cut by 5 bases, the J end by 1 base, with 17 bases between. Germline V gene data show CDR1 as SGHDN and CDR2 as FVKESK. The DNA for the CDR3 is TGTGCCAGCAGCGAGGGAGCGGGACAGGTGAACACCGGGGAGCTGTTTTTT. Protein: CASSEGAGQVNTGELFF.

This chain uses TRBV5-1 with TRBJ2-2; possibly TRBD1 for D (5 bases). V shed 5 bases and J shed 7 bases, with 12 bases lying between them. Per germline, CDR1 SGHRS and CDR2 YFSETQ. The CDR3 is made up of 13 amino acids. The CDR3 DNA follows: TGCGCCAGCAGTCTACAGGTCGGCGGGGAGCTGTTTTTT. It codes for CASSLQVGGELFF.

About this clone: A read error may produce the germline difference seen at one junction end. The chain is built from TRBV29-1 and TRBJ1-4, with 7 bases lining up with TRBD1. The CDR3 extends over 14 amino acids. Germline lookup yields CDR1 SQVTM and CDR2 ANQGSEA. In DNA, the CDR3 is TGCAGCGCTGAAACCCGGGACAGTAATGAAAAACTGTTTTTT. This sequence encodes CSAETRDSNEKLFF.

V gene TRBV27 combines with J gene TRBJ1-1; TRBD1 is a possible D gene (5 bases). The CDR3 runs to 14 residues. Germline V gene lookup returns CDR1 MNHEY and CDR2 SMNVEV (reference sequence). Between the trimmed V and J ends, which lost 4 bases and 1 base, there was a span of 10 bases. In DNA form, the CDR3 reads TGTGCCAGCAGTTCCGTCACAGGGAACACTGAAGCTTTCTTT. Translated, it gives CASSSVTGNTEAFF.

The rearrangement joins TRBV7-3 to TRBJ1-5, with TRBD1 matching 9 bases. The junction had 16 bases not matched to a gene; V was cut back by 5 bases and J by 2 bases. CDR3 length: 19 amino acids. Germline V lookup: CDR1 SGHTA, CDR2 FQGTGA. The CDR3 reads CASSQTRDRETIGNQPQHF. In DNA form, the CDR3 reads TGTGCCAGCAGCCAAACTCGGGACAGGGAGACAATTGGCAATCAGCCCCAGCATTTT.

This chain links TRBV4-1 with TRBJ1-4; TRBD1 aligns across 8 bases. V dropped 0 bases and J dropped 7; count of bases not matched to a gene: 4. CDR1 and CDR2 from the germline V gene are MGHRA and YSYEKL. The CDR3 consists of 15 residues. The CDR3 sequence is CASSQDGTGGEKLFF. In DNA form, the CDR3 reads TGCGCCAGCAGCCAAGATGGGACAGGCGGTGAAAAACTGTTTTTT.

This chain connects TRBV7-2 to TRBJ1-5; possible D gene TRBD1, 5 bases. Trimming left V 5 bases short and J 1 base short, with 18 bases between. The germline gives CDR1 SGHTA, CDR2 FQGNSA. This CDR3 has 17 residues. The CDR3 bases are TGTGCCAGCAGCCATATGGCGGGGCCAGCCAGCAATCAGCCCCAGCATTTT. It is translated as CASSHMAGPASNQPQHF.

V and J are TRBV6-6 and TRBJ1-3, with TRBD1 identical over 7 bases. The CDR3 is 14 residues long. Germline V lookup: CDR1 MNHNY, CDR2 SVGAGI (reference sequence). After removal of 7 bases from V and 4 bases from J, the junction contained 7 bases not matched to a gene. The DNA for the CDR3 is TGTGCCAGCAACCGAGGGACAGCCGGAAACACCATATATTTT. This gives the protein CASNRGTAGNTIYF.

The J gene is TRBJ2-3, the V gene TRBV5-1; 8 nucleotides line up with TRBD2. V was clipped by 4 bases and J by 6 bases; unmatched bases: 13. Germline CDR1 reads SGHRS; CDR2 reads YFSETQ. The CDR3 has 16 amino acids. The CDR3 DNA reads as TGCGCCAGCAGCCCCCGCCCAGCGGGAGCGACGGATACGCAGTATTTT. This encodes CASSPRPAGATDTQYF.

CDR3 sequence (DNA): TGTGCCAGCAGTTTATCTTATCCTGGGACAGCTCTAGGCTACACCTTC. Residues: CASSLSYPGTALGYTF. The rearrangement links TRBV27 to TRBJ1-2, with 7 bases matching TRBD1. Germline trimming cut 0 bases from V and 8 bases from J; bases unmatched to any gene: 12. The CDR3 has 16 amino acids. The germline gives CDR1 MNHEY, CDR2 SMNVEV (reference sequence).

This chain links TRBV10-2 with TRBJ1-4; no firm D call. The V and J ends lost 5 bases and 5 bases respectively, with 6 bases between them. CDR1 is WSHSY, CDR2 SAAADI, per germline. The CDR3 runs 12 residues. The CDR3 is CASSIANEKLFF. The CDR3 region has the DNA TGCGCCAGCAGTATAGCAAATGAAAAACTGTTTTTT.

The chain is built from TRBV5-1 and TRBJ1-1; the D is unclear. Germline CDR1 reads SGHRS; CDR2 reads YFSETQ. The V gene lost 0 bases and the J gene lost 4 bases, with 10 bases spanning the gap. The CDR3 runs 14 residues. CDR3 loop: CASSLESLVTEAFF. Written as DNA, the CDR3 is TGCGCCAGCAGCTTGGAGTCACTTGTCACTGAAGCTTTCTTT.

The CDR3 reads CAIHSGANTEAFF. DNA of the CDR3: TGTGCCATTCACTCAGGGGCTAACACTGAAGCTTTCTTT. The rearrangement joins TRBV28 to TRBJ1-1; a weak D match, TRBD1 (6 bases). The CDR3 sequence is 13 residues long. V shed 10 bases and J shed 2 bases, with 14 bases lying between them. Germline loops: CDR1 MDHEN, CDR2 SYDVKM.

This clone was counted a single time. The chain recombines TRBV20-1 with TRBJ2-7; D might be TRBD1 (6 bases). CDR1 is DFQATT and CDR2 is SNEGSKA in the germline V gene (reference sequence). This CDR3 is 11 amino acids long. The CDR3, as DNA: TGCACCCCGGGACAACTCTACGAGCAGTACTTC. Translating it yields CTPGQLYEQYF.

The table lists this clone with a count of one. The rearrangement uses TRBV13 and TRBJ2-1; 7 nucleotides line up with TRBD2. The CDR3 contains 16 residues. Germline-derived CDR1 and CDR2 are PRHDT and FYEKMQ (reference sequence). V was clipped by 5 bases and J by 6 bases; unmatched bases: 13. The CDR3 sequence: CASSPWGGSGTNEQFF. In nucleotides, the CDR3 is TGTGCCAGCAGCCCTTGGGGGGGAAGCGGGACCAATGAGCAGTTCTTC.

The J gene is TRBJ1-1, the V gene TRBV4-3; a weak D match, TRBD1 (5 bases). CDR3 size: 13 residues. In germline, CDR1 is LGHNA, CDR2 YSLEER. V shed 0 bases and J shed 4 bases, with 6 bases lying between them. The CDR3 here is CASSQEGRTEAFF. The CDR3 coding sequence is TGCGCCAGCAGCCAAGAGGGGCGCACTGAAGCTTTCTTT.

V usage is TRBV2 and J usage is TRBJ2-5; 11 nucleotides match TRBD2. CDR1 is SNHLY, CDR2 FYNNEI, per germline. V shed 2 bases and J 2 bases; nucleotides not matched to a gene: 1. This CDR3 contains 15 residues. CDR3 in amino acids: CASSERLAGQETQYF. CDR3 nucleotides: TGTGCCAGCAGTGAAAGACTAGCGGGACAAGAGACCCAGTACTTC.

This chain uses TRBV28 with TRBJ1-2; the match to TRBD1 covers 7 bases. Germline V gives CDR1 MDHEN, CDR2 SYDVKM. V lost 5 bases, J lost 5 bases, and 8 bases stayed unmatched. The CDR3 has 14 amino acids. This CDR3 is CASSVDQGGYGYTF. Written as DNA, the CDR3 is TGTGCCAGCAGTGTAGACCAGGGGGGATATGGCTACACCTTC.

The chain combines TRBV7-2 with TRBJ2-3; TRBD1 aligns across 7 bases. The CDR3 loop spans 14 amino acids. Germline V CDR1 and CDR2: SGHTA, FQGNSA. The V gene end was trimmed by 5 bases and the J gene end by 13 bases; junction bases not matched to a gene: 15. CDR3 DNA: TGTGCCAGCAGCCCTCGGACAGGATCAAGAGTCAAGTATTTT. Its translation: CASSPRTGSRVKYF.

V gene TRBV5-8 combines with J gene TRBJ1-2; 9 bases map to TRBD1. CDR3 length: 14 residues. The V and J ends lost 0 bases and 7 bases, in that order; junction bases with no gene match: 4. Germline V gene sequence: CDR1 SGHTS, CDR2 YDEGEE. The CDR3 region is CASSLGDRATGYTF. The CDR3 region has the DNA TGTGCCAGCAGCTTGGGGGACAGGGCTACTGGCTACACCTTC.

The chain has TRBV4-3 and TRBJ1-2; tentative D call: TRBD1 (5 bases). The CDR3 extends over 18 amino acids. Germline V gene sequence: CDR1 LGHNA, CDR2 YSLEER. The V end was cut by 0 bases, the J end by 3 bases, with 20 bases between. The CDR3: CASSQESISAQGDYGYTF. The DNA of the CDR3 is TGCGCCAGCAGCCAAGAGAGCATTTCGGCACAAGGGGACTATGGCTACACCTTC.

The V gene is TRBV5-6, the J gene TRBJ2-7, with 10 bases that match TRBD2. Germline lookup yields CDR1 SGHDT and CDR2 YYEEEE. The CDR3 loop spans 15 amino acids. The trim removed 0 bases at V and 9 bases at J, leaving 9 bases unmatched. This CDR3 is CASSLGASGRLGQYF. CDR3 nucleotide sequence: TGTGCCAGCAGCTTGGGGGCTAGCGGGAGATTGGGGCAGTACTTC.

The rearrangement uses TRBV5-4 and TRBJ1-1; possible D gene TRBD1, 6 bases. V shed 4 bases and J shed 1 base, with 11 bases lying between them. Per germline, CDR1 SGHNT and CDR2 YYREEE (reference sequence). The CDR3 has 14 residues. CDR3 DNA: TGTGCCAGCAGCCACAGGACAGCGAACACTGAAGCTTTCTTT. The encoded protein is CASSHRTANTEAFF. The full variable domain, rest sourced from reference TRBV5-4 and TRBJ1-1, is ETGVTQSPTHLIKTRGQQVTLRCSSQSGHNTVSWYQQALGQGPQFIFQYYREEENGRGNFPPRFSGLQFPNYSSELNVNALELDDSALYLCASSHRTANTEAFFGQGTRLTVV.